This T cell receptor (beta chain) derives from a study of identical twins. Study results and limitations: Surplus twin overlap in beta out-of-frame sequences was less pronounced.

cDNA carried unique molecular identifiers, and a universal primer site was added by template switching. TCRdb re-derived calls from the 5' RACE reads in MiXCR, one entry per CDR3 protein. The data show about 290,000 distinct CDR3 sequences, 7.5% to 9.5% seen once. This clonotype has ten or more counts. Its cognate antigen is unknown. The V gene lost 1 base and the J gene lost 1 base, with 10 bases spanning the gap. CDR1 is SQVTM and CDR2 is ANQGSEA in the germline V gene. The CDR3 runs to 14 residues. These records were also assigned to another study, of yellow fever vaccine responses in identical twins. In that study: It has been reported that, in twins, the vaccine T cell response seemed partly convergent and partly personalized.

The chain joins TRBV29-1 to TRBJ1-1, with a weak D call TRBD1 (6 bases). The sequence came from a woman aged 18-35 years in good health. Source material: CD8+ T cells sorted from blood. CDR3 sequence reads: CSVEGRGANTEAFF. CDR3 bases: TGCAGCGTTGAAGGGCGGGGGGCGAACACTGAAGCTTTCTTT.